This T cell receptor (beta chain) was captured in a study of CD8 T cells in ankylosing spondylitis. Whole-study findings and limits: Reportedly, matched ankylosing spondylitis synovial fluid was significantly enriched for disease-linked clones. Within peripheral blood, clones linked to disease were CD8+ and relatively rare. Several of the motif variants were reported before in synovial fluid and blood from reactive arthritis.

TCRdb ran MiXCR on the 5' RACE reads and lists one entry per CDR3 protein. The sample comprises under 250,000 distinct CDR3 sequences, about 10% of which are singletons, and 6% to 8.5% rests with the top ten. This clonotype was found many times. The antigen is not known. There are 16 residues in the CDR3. Germline loops: CDR1 MNHEY, CDR2 SVGEGT. Trimming took 4 bases from V and 2 from J; bases not matched to a gene: 8. Material: blood, either unsorted or a sorted T cell fraction (not recorded which). This sequence originates from a male donor with ankylosing spondylitis or in good health (not recorded which). The J gene is TRBJ2-5, the V gene TRBV6-2 or TRBV6-3; 9 nucleotides agree with TRBD1. The chain's CDR3 is CASSSDRGHRQETQYF. CDR3 nucleotides: TGTGCCAGCAGTTCGGACAGGGGACATCGGCAAGAGACCCAGTACTTC.